This T cell receptor beta chain originates from a study of blood T cells in healthy people across ages. Alongside a J-beta primer mix, a sample-barcoded 5' primer served in a second PCR lasting roughly 6 to 11 cycles. TCRdb reanalysed the 5' RACE reads using MiXCR and keeps one entry per CDR3 protein. This table holds hundreds of thousands of distinct CDR3 sequences, about three fifths found once. The sequence came from a man aged 30-40 years in good health. Sequenced input: blood.

The CDR3 sequence: CASSQGLSGSEQFF. The CDR3 DNA reads TGTGCCAGCAGCCAAGGGCTTAGCGGGAGTGAGCAGTTCTTC. The chain has TRBV3-1 and TRBJ2-1; 9 nucleotides match TRBD2. Germline CDR1 reads LGHDT; CDR2 reads YNNKEL (reference sequence). This CDR3 region has 14 residues. With 1 base clipped from V and 9 bases from J, the junction kept 4 bases outside the gene matches.